The 20 T cell receptor beta chains listed next were all sequenced from one sample in a study of cytotoxic CD8 clonotypes in ibrutinib-treated CLL. Produced via immunoSEQ multiplex PCR; TCRdb's table is partial and in-frame only. The repertoire holds 52,000 or so clones, roughly 58% seen once, with 20% to 30% in the top ten. Here the sequenced sample was PBMCs, taken at disease progression, from a patient treated with ibrutinib. The receptors were sampled from a human donor with chronic lymphocytic leukemia.

V gene TRBV7-2 combines with J gene TRBJ2-5; no clear D. The CDR3 contains 13 residues. The germline V and J ends were trimmed by 2 bases and 5 bases, with 9 bases remaining between them. CDR1 is SGHTA, CDR2 FQGNSA, per germline. The CDR3 DNA reads TGTGCCAGCAGCTTAACCTCCGTGGAGACCCAGTACTTC. This gives the protein CASSLTSVETQYF.

The rearrangement links TRBV5-1 to TRBJ2-2, with D tentatively TRBD1 (5 bases). The V end was cut by 0 bases, the J end by 2 bases, with 5 bases between. This CDR3 contains 14 residues. Germline V lookup: CDR1 SGHRS, CDR2 YFSETQ. In DNA form, the CDR3 reads TGCGCCAGCAGCTTGGGGACAAACACCGGGGAGCTGTTTTTT. Its translation: CASSLGTNTGELFF.

This clone has just a few counts. The V gene is TRBV15, the J gene TRBJ2-5; 7 nucleotides match TRBD2. Germline loops: CDR1 LNHNV, CDR2 YYDKDF (reference sequence). V lost 6 bases, J lost 4 bases, and 2 bases stayed unmatched. The CDR3 extends over 12 amino acids. The CDR3 loop is CATRGRAETQYF. CDR3 nucleotide sequence: TGTGCCACCAGAGGGAGGGCAGAGACCCAGTACTTC.

This chain joins TRBV6-1 and TRBJ1-1; D remains ambiguous. Germline loops: CDR1 MNHNS, CDR2 SASEGT. The CDR3 extends over 14 amino acids. Trimming removed 8 bases at V and 1 base at J, with 14 bases between. The CDR3: CASLSLRENTEAFF. The CDR3 DNA sequence: TGTGCCAGCCTGTCTCTGCGAGAGAACACTGAAGCTTTCTTT.

This clone was seen a few times. This chain joins TRBV12-5 and TRBJ2-5, with TRBD2 identical over 10 bases. This CDR3 is built from 14 residues. Germline values: CDR1 LGHNT, CDR2 FRNRAP. Trimming cost V 6 bases and J 5 bases; bases outside gene matches: 6. The CDR3 here is CASGAGGVWETQYF. The CDR3 DNA is TGTGCTAGTGGAGCGGGGGGGGTTTGGGAGACCCAGTACTTC. Supplemented by reference TRBV12-5 and TRBJ2-5, the full variable domain reads DARVTQTPRHKVTEMGQEVTMRCQPILGHNTVFWYRQTMMQGLELLAYFRNRAPLDDSGMPKDRFSAEMPDATLATLKIQPSEPRDSAVYFCASGAGGVWETQYFGPGTRLLVL.

The table lists this clone with a few counts. Its ends do not fully match the called genes, so a read error is possible. The chain couples TRBV6-1 to TRBJ1-5; D ambiguous. The germline CDR1 and CDR2 sequences are MNHNS and SASEGT. CDR3 length: 14 amino acids. CDR3 protein: CAISVSDSNQPQHF. The CDR3 DNA sequence: TGTGCCATCAGTGTGTCAGATAGCAATCAGCCCCAGCATTTT.

The gene calls are TRBV27 and TRBJ2-6; D is undetermined. The CDR3 extends over 18 amino acids. Trimming took off 2 bases at V and 0 bases at J, with 14 bases between the two ends. Germline V gene data show CDR1 as MNHEY and CDR2 as SMNVEV (reference sequence). The CDR3 is CASSLTGIALSGANVLTF. CDR3 DNA: TGTGCCAGCAGTTTAACGGGTATCGCCCTCTCTGGGGCCAACGTCCTGACTTTC.

The V and J genes are TRBV6-6 and TRBJ2-1; D may be TRBD1 (6 bases). V lost 4 bases to trimming and J lost 7 bases, with 11 bases between them. CDR1 is MNHNY and CDR2 is SVGAGI in the germline V gene (reference sequence). The CDR3 covers 13 residues. CDR3 region: CASSSQGWNEQFF. The CDR3 DNA follows: TGTGCCAGCAGTTCGCAGGGGTGGAATGAGCAGTTCTTC.

There are a few counts of this clone. The genes are TRBV28 and TRBJ1-6, with 7 bases that match TRBD1. The V and J ends lost 4 bases and 5 bases, in that order; junction bases with no gene match: 2. The CDR3 loop spans 14 amino acids. Looked up from germline, CDR1 is MDHEN and CDR2 is SYDVKM. The CDR3 DNA reads as TGTGCCAGCAGTTCGACAGGGAATAATTCACCCCTCCACTTT. This sequence encodes CASSSTGNNSPLHF.

The V gene is TRBV5-6, the J gene TRBJ1-5; 7 bases fit TRBD1. V was pared by 1 base and J by 0 bases, with 10 bases of the junction left unmatched. CDR3 size: 18 residues. Looked up from germline, CDR1 is SGHDT and CDR2 is YYEEEE. DNA of the CDR3: TGTGCCAGCAGCTTGTCGGGGACAGCACGAGGTAGCAATCAGCCCCAGCATTTT. Translating it yields CASSLSGTARGSNQPQHF.

The rearrangement joins TRBV5-1 to TRBJ1-1; D possibly corresponds to TRBD1 (5 bases). Looked up from germline, CDR1 is SGHRS and CDR2 is YFSETQ. Trimming pared 4 bases from V and 1 base from J, leaving 11 bases between. The CDR3 contains 14 residues. CDR3 amino acids: CASSTGTANTEAFF. The CDR3 DNA reads as TGCGCCAGCAGCACCGGGACGGCGAACACTGAAGCTTTCTTT.

In its sample, this clone was seen a few times. The genes are TRBV29-1 and TRBJ2-2; TRBD2 agrees at 9 bases. CDR3 length equals 14 residues. Germline V gives CDR1 SQVTM, CDR2 ANQGSEA. With 4 bases clipped from V and 5 bases from J, the junction kept 5 bases outside the gene matches. The DNA for the CDR3 is TGCAGCGTTGTTCTGCGGGGGGGAACCGGGGAGCTGTTTTTT. Translation gives CSVVLRGGTGELFF.

V usage is TRBV27 and J usage is TRBJ1-5; TRBD1 is a possible D gene (5 bases). V dropped 7 bases and J dropped 0 bases, with 13 bases sitting between them. This CDR3 is 15 amino acids long. Germline CDR1 reads MNHEY; CDR2 reads SMNVEV (reference sequence). CDR3 in amino acids: CASTLSGDSNQPQHF. The CDR3 DNA reads TGTGCCAGCACCCTCTCGGGGGATAGCAATCAGCCCCAGCATTTT.

The gene calls are TRBV7-9 and TRBJ2-7, with D unclear. Trimming removed 1 base from V and 0 bases from J, with 10 bases in between. Germline CDR1 is SEHNR and CDR2 is FQNEAQ (reference sequence). This CDR3 is 15 amino acids long. In DNA form, the CDR3 reads TGTGCCAGCAGCTTAGAAATCCCGAGCTCCTACGAGCAGTACTTC. Its protein product is CASSLEIPSSYEQYF.

The V call is TRBV9, the J call TRBJ1-4; 7 bases map to TRBD1. CDR1 is SGDLS, CDR2 YYNGEE, per germline. CDR3 size: 14 residues. V shed 2 bases, J shed 4 bases, and the junction held 2 bases outside the gene matches. CDR3 protein: CASSVTGNNEKLFF. CDR3 in DNA: TGTGCCAGCAGCGTGACAGGGAATAATGAAAAACTGTTTTTT.

The chain employs TRBV28 and TRBJ1-1; D is perhaps TRBD1 (5 bases). Trimming cost V 5 bases and J 2 bases, with 15 bases left between them. CDR3 size: 15 residues. Germline CDR1 and CDR2: MDHEN and SYDVKM. CDR3 sequence: CASSPGGVDNTEAFF. DNA for the CDR3: TGTGCCAGCAGTCCCGGGGGAGTCGATAACACTGAAGCTTTCTTT.

This clone was detected a few times. The chain has TRBV10-3 and TRBJ2-7; D might be TRBD1 or TRBD2, each matching 6 bases. The CDR3 runs 13 residues. Germline V gene data show CDR1 as ENHRY and CDR2 as SYGVKD. The V end lost 0 bases, the J end lost 5 bases, and 8 bases lay between the germline ends. This CDR3 reads CAISESRGDEQYF. The CDR3 DNA is TGTGCCATCAGTGAGTCGAGGGGGGACGAGCAGTACTTC.

The chain employs TRBV4-1 and TRBJ2-7; D is tentatively TRBD1 or TRBD2 (5 bases each). Deletions cut 4 bases from V and 3 bases from J, with 25 bases between. CDR3 length equals 18 residues. In germline, CDR1 is MGHRA, CDR2 YSYEKL. The CDR3 DNA reads TGCGCCAGCAGCCTAAAGGCCCCCCGGGACGGAGGAAACTACGAGCAGTACTTC. This translates into CASSLKAPRDGGNYEQYF.

V gene TRBV6-5 combines with J gene TRBJ1-5; perhaps TRBD1 as D (5 bases). CDR1 MNHEY and CDR2 SVGAGI come from the germline V gene. Between the trimmed V and J ends, which lost 0 bases and 4 bases, there was a span of 10 bases. This CDR3 spans 15 amino acids. In nucleotides, the CDR3 is TGTGCCAGCAGTTACTCGGCGACAGAGAATCAGCCCCAGCATTTT. Translation: CASSYSATENQPQHF.

The rearrangement uses TRBV4-1 and TRBJ2-7; the D gene is possibly TRBD2 (7 bases). V was trimmed by 1 base and J by 4 bases, leaving 14 bases between them. Germline CDR1 is MGHRA and CDR2 is YSYEKL. This CDR3 has 15 amino acids. The CDR3 region is CASSQVGGLGYEQYF. The CDR3 coding sequence is TGCGCCAGCAGCCAAGTCGGGGGGCTTGGGTACGAGCAGTACTTC.